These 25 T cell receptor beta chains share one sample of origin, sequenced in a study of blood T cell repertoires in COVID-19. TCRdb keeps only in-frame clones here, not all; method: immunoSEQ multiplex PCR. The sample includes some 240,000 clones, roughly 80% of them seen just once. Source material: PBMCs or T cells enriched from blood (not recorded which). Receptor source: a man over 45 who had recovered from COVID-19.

The CDR3 DNA reads TGTGCCAGCAGCCCTCGGACAGGGGCGGATTCACCCCTCCACTTT. Translating it yields CASSPRTGADSPLHF. V gene TRBV9 combines with J gene TRBJ1-6; 9 bases agree with TRBD1. Trimming at V came to 4 bases and at J to 8 bases, leaving 7 bases not matched to a gene. The CDR3 has 15 amino acids. Germline V gives CDR1 SGDLS, CDR2 YYNGEE.

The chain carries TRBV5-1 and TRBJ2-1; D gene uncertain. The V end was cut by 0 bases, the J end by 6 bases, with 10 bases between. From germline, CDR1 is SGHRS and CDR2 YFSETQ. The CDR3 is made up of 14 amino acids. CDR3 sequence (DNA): TGCGCCAGCAGCTTGGGAGCGTCTCGCAATGAGCAGTTCTTC. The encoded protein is CASSLGASRNEQFF. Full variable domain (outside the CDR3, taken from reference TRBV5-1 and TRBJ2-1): KAGVTQTPRYLIKTRGQQVTLSCSPISGHRSVSWYQQTPGQGLQFLFEYFSETQRNKGNFPGRFSGRQFSNSRSEMNVSTLELGDSALYLCASSLGASRNEQFFGPGTRLTVL.

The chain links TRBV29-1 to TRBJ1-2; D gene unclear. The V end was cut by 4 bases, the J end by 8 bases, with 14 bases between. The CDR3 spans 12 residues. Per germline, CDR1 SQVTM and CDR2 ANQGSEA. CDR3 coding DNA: TGCAGCGTTGGACCTTCTAGGGAGGGCTACACCTTC. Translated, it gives CSVGPSREGYTF.

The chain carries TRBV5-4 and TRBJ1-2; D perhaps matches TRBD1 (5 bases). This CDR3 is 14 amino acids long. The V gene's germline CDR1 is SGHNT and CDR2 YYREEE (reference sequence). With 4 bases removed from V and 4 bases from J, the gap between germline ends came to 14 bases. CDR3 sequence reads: CASSAERGGYGYTF. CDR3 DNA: TGTGCCAGCAGCGCGGAAAGGGGTGGCTATGGCTACACCTTC.

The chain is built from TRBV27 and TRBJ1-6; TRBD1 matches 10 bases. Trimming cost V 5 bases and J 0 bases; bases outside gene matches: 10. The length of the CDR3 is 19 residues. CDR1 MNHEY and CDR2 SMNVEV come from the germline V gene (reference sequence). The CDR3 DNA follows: TGTGCCAGCAGTCGGGGACAGGGGAGGACTAGCTCCTATAATTCACCCCTCCACTTT. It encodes CASSRGQGRTSSYNSPLHF.

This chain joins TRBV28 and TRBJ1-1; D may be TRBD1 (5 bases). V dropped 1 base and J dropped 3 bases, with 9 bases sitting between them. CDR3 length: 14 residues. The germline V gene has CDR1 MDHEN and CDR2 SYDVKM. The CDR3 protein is CASSLSGLDTEAFF. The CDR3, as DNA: TGTGCCAGCAGTTTATCAGGGCTGGACACTGAAGCTTTCTTT.

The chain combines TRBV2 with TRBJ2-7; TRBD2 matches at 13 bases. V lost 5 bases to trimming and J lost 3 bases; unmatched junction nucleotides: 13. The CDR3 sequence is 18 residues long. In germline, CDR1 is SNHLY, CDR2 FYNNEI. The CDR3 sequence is CASSPTGTSGARIYEQYF. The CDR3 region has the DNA TGTGCCAGCAGTCCGACCGGGACTAGCGGGGCCCGAATCTACGAGCAGTACTTC.

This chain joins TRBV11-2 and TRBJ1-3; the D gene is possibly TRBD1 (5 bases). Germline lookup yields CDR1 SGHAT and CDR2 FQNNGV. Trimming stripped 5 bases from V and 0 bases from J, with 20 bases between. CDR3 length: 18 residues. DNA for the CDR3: TGTGCCAGCAGCCCCCGCCCCAGGGCGATTCACTCTGGAAACACCATATATTTT. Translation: CASSPRPRAIHSGNTIYF.

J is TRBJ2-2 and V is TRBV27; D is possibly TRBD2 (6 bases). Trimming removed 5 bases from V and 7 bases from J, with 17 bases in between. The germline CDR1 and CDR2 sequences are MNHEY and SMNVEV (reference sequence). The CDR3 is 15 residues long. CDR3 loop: CASSPSSAWGGELFF. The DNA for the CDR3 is TGTGCCAGCAGTCCATCTAGCGCCTGGGGCGGGGAGCTGTTTTTT.

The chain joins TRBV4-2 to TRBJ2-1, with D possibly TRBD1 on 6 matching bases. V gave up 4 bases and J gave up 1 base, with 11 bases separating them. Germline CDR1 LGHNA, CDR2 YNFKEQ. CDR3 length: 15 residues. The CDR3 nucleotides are TGTGCCAGCAGCCCCGAGCAGGGGTCCTACAATGAGCAGTTCTTC. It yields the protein CASSPEQGSYNEQFF.

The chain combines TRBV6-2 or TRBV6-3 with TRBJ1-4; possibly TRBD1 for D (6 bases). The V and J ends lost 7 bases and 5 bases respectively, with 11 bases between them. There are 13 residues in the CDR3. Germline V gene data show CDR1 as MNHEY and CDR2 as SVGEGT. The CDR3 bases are TGTGCCAGCACCCCGGACAGAAATGAAAAACTGTTTTTT. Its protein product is CASTPDRNEKLFF.

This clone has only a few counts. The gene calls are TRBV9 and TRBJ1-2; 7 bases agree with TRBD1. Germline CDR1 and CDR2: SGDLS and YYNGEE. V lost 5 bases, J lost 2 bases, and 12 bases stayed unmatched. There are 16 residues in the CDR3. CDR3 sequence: CASSGRRQGVNYGYTF. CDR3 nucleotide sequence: TGTGCCAGCAGTGGCAGACGCCAGGGGGTAAACTATGGCTACACCTTC.

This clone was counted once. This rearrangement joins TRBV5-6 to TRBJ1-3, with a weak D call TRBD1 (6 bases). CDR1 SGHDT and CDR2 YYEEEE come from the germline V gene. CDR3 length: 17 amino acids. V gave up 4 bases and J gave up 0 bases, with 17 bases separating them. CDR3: CASSPDSQGYSGNTIYF. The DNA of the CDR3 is TGTGCCAGCAGCCCGGATTCTCAGGGGTACTCTGGAAACACCATATATTTT. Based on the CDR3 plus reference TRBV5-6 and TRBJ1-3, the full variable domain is DAGVTQSPTHLIKTRGQQVTLRCSPKSGHDTVSWYQQALGQGPQFIFQYYEEEERQRGNFPDRFSGHQFPNYSSELNVNALLLGDSALYLCASSPDSQGYSGNTIYFGEGSWLTVV.

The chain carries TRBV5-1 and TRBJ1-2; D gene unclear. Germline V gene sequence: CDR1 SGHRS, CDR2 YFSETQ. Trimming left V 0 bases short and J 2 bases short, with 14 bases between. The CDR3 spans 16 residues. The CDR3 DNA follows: TGCGCCAGCAGCTTGGCGCCACCCCCCAGGAACTATGGCTACACCTTC. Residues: CASSLAPPPRNYGYTF.

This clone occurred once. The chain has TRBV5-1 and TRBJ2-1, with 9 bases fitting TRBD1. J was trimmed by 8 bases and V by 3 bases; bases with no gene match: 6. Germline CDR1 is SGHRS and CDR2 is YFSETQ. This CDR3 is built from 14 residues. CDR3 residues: CASSSGQGHDEQFF. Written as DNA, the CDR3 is TGCGCCAGCAGCTCCGGACAGGGGCATGATGAGCAGTTCTTC.

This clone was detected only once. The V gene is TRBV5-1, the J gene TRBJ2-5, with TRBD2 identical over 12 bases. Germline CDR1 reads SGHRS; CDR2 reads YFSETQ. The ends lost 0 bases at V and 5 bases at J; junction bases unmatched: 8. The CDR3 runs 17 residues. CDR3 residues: CASSLAASGGGYETQYF. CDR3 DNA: TGCGCCAGCAGCTTGGCGGCTAGCGGGGGGGGCTATGAGACCCAGTACTTC.

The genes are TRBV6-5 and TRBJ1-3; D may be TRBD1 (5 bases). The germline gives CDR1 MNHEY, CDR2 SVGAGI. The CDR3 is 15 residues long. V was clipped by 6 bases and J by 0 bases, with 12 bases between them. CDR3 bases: TGTGCCAGCAGCGCCGACAGTGTCTCTGGAAACACCATATATTTT. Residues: CASSADSVSGNTIYF.

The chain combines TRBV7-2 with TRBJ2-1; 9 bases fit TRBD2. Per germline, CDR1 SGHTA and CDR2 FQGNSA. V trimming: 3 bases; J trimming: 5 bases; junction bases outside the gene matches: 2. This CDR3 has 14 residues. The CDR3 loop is CASSFSGGHNEQFF. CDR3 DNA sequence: TGTGCCAGCAGCTTTAGCGGGGGCCACAATGAGCAGTTCTTC.

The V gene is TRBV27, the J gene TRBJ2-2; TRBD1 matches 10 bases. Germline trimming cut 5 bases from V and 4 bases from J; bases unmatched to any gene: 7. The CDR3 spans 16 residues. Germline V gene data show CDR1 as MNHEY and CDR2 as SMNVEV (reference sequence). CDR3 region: CASSRETGGPTGELFF. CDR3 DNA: TGTGCCAGCAGTCGGGAGACAGGGGGCCCCACCGGGGAGCTGTTTTTT.

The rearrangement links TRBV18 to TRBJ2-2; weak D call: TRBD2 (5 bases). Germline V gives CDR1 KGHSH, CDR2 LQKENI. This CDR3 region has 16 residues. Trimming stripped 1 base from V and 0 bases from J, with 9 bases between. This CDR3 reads CASSPLSGTNTGELFF. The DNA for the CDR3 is TGTGCCAGCTCACCACTAAGCGGAACGAACACCGGGGAGCTGTTTTTT.

This CDR3 reads CASSLVGGNTGELFF. CDR3 coding DNA: TGTGCCAGCAGCTTAGTCGGCGGGAACACCGGGGAGCTGTTTTTT. The J gene is TRBJ2-2, the V gene TRBV11-2; unclear D gene. Trimming shortened V by 1 base and J by 1 base, and 7 bases separated the two germline ends. CDR1 is SGHAT, CDR2 FQNNGV, per germline. This CDR3 spans 15 amino acids.

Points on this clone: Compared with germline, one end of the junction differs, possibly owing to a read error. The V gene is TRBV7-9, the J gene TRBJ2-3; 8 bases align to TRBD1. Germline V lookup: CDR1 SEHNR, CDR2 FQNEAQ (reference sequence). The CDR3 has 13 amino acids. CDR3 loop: CASSLEAGGVTTF. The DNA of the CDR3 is TGTGCCAGCAGCTTAGAGGCAGGGGGCGTAACTACCTTT.

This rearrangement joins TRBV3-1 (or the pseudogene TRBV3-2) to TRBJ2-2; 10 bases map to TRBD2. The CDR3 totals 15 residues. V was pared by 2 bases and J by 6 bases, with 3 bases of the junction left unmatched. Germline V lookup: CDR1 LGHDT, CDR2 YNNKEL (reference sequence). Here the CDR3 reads CASSQPSGSPGELFF. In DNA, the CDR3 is TGTGCCAGCAGCCAACCTAGCGGGAGTCCCGGGGAGCTGTTTTTT.

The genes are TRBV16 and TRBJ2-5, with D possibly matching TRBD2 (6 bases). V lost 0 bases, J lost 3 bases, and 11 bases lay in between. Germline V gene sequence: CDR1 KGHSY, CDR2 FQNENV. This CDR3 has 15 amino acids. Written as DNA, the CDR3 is TGTGCCAGCAGCCAATCCGCGGGGTTTGAAGAGACCCAGTACTTC. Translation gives CASSQSAGFEETQYF.

The CDR3 DNA reads as TGTGCCAGCAGCTTAGCCCAGGGAAACGAGCAGTACTTC. Amino acids: CASSLAQGNEQYF. J is TRBJ2-7 and V is TRBV7-2; D is perhaps TRBD1 (5 bases). Trimming cost V 0 bases and J 5 bases, with 8 bases left between them. The CDR3 is made up of 13 amino acids. CDR1 SGHTA and CDR2 FQGNSA come from the germline V gene.